The source of this TCR beta chain is a study of cytotoxic CD8 clonotypes in ibrutinib-treated CLL. Across the whole study: The patients comprised about a dozen relapsed/refractory and 15 treatment-naive cases, around 18 IGHV unmutated.

Findings and caveats of the study: Timing of sampling differed between sustained-remission and progressing patients. Public clonotypes, found uncommonly, either contracted or stayed stable on treatment. A rise in clonality was seen at ibrutinib response, and a fall back toward baseline was seen at progression.

This CDR3 spans 15 amino acids. CDR1 is GTSNPN, CDR2 SVGIG, per germline (reference sequence). V gave up 1 base and J gave up 3 bases, with 13 bases separating them. This clone was seen only once. The antigen is undetermined. Sequencing used immunoSEQ multiplex PCR; TCRdb keeps in-frame clones, though not all of them. This table has around 70,000 clones, 65% to 85% appearing once. Sequencing used PBMCs, obtained at disease progression, from a patient treated with ibrutinib. The source is a human donor with chronic lymphocytic leukemia. This sequence joins TRBV30 and TRBJ1-3; D is ambiguous. DNA for the CDR3: TGTGCCTGGAGTGAGTTGGCGTGGTATGGAAACACCATATATTTT. Translated: CAWSELAWYGNTIYF.